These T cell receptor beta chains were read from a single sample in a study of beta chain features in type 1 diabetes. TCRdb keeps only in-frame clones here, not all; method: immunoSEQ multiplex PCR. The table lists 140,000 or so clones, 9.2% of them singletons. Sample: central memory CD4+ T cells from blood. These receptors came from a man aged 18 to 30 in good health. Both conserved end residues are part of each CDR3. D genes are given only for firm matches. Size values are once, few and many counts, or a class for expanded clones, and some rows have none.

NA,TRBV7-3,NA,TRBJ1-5,CASSSPAGRPYSNQPQHF,TGTGCCAGCAGCTCCCCGGCAGGCCGACCATATAGCAATCAGCCCCAGCATTTT
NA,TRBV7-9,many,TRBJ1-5,CASSKGGGNQPQHF,TGTGCCAGCAGCAAGGGCGGGGGCAATCAGCCCCAGCATTTT
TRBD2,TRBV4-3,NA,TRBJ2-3,CASSQGGVGTDTQYF,TGCGCCAGCAGCCAGGGGGGGGTCGGCACAGATACGCAGTATTTT
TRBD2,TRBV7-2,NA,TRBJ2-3,CASSSQTPSGSTSTDTQYF,TGTGCCAGCAGCTCCCAGACCCCTAGCGGGAGTACTAGCACAGATACGCAGTATTTT
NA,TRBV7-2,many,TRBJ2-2,CASSSRGSGELFF,TGTGCCAGCAGTTCCAGGGGTTCCGGGGAGCTGTTTTTT
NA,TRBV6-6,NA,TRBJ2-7,CASAREGYYEQYF,TGTGCCAGCGCCCGGGAAGGGTACTACGAGCAGTACTTC
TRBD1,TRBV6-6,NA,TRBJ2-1,CASNGQGNEQFF,TGTGCCAGCAACGGACAGGGCAATGAGCAGTTCTTC
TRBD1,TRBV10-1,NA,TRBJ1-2,CASSDSDRDYGYTF,TGCGCCAGCAGTGACTCGGACAGGGACTATGGCTACACCTTC
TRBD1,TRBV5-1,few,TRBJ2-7,CASSLGTGLNEQYF,TGCGCCAGCAGCTTAGGGACAGGGTTGAACGAGCAGTACTTC
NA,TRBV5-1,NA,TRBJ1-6,CASSLGPAYNSPLHF,TGCGCCAGCAGCTTGGGGCCCGCCTATAATTCACCCCTCCACTTT
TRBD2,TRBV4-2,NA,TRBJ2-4,CASSQGTGTSGVNIQYF,TGTGCCAGCAGCCAAGGTACCGGGACTAGCGGGGTAAACATTCAGTACTTC
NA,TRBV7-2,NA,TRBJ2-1,CATTPSRYSYNEQFF,TGTGCCACCACCCCCTCTAGATACTCCTACAATGAGCAGTTCTTC
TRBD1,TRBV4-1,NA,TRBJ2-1,CASSQEMVGQLKWYEQFF,TGCGCCAGCAGCCAAGAAATGGTGGGACAGTTGAAGTGGTATGAGCAGTTCTTC
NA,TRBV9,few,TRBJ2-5,CASSVEARGETQYF,TGTGCCAGCAGCGTAGAGGCGAGAGGAGAGACCCAGTACTTC
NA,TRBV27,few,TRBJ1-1,CASSLQENTEAFF,TGTGCCAGCAGTTTACAGGAGAACACTGAAGCTTTCTTT
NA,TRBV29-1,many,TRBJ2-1,CSAGRATGYNEQFF,TGCAGCGCCGGGAGGGCGACAGGGTACAATGAGCAGTTCTTC
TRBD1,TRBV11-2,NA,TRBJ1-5,CASRIGTGVNQPQHF,TGTGCCAGCAGAATCGGGACAGGGGTCAATCAGCCCCAGCATTTT
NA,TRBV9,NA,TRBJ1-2,CASSVGTENYGYTF,TGTGCCAGCAGCGTAGGGACAGAGAACTATGGCTACACCTTC
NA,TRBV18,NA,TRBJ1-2,CASSPGAYPGNYGYTF,TGTGCCAGCTCACCAGGTGCATATCCTGGCAACTATGGCTACACCTTC
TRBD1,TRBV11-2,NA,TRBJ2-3,CASSDRAIGTDTQYF,TGTGCCAGCAGCGACAGGGCAATTGGGACAGATACGCAGTATTTT
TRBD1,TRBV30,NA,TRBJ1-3,CAWSDRVLSGNTIYF,TGTGCCTGGAGCGACAGGGTGCTTTCTGGAAACACCATATATTTT
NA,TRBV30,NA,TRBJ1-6,CAWSEHIYNSPLHF,TGTGCCTGGAGTGAACACATCTATAATTCACCCCTCCACTTT
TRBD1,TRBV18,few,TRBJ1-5,CASSRQGRNNQPQHF,TGTGCCAGCTCAAGACAGGGGAGGAACAATCAGCCCCAGCATTTT
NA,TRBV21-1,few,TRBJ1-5,CASSERCRDRSHQPQHF,TGTGCCAGCAGCGAAAGGTGCCGGGACAGGAGCCATCAGCCCCAGCATTTT
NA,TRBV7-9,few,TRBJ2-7,CASSLGTGGSRYEQYF,TGTGCCAGCAGCTTAGGAACCGGAGGGAGCCGCTACGAGCAGTACTTC
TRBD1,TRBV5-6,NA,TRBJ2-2,CASSLVQGVAGELFF,TGTGCCAGCAGCTTGGTACAGGGGGTAGCCGGGGAGCTGTTTTTT
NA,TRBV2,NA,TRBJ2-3,CASNHSADSTDTQYF,TGTGCCAGCAATCATAGCGCGGATAGCACAGATACGCAGTATTTT
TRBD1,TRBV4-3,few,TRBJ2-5,CASSQESVGQGQETQYF,TGCGCCAGCAGCCAAGAGAGTGTGGGACAGGGGCAAGAGACCCAGTACTTC
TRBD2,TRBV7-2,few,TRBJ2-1,CASSRDYVNEQFF,TGTGCCAGCAGCAGGGACTACGTCAATGAGCAGTTCTTC
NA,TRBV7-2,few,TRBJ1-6,CASSLGGASEVSPLHF,TGTGCCAGCAGCTTAGGGGGCGCGTCGGAAGTTTCACCCCTCCACTTT
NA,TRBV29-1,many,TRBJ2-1,CSVERNEQFF,TGCAGCGTTGAGCGCAATGAGCAGTTCTTC
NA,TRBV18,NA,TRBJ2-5,CASSPFDSQSETQYF,TGTGCCAGCTCACCATTCGACAGCCAGTCGGAGACCCAGTACTTC
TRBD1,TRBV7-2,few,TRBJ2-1,CASSQDRREQFF,TGTGCCAGCAGCCAGGACAGGAGGGAGCAGTTCTTC
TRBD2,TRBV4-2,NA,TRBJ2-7,CASSISASGESYEQYF,TGTGCCAGCAGCATTTCCGCCAGCGGGGAGTCCTACGAGCAGTACTTC
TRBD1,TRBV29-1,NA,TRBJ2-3,CSVEGTGAGSTDTQYF,TGCAGCGTTGAAGGGACAGGCGCGGGTAGCACAGATACGCAGTATTTT
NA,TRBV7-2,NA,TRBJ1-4,CASSARGGSGQVELFF,TGTGCCAGCAGCGCTCGGGGGGGGTCCGGCCAAGTGGAACTGTTTTTT
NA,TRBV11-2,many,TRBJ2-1,CASSIDRRHGQFF,TGTGCCAGCAGCATCGACAGGCGGCATGGGCAGTTCTTC
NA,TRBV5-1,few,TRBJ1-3,CASSLELPSGNTIYF,TGCGCCAGCAGCTTGGAACTGCCCTCTGGAAACACCATATATTTT
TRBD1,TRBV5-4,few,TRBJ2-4,CASSLRQGTAKNIQYF,TGTGCCAGCAGCCTTAGACAGGGTACAGCCAAAAACATTCAGTACTTC
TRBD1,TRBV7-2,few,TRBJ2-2,CASGTGNTGELFF,TGTGCCAGCGGGACAGGGAACACCGGGGAGCTGTTTTTT
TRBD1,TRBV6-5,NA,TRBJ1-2,CASSRGTGNYGYTF,TGTGCCAGCAGCCGCGGGACAGGGAACTATGGCTACACCTTC
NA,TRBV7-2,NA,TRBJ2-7,CASSLAAGQLSYEQYF,TGTGCCAGCAGCTTAGCCGCGGGACAGCTCTCCTACGAGCAGTACTTC
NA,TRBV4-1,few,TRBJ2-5,CASSQGRGETQYF,TGCGCCAGCAGCCAAGGGAGAGGAGAGACCCAGTACTTC
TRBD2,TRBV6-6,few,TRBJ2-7,CASSYSREGSYEQYF,TGTGCCAGCAGTTACTCCCGGGAGGGGTCCTACGAGCAGTACTTC
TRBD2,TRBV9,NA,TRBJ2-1,CASSALAGGANNEQFF,TGTGCCAGCAGCGCCTTAGCGGGGGGGGCCAACAATGAGCAGTTCTTC
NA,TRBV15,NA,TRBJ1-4,CATSRDGGHNEKLFF,TGTGCCACCAGCAGAGATGGTGGGCATAATGAAAAACTGTTTTTT
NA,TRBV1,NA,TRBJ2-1,CTSSRVGQHNEQFF,TGCACCAGCAGCCGAGTGGGCCAGCACAATGAGCAGTTCTTC
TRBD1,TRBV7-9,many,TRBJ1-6,CASSLLEGAPSSPLHF,TGTGCCAGCAGCTTATTAGAGGGGGCTCCCTCATCACCCCTCCACTTT
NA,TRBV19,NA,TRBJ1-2,CASTPGQLNYGYTF,TGTGCCAGTACTCCCGGACAGCTGAACTATGGCTACACCTTC
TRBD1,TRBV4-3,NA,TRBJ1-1,CASSYTGATEAFF,TGCGCCAGCAGCTATACAGGGGCCACTGAAGCTTTCTTT
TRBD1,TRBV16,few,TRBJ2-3,CASSIGQGASTDTQYF,TGTGCCAGCAGCATCGGACAGGGGGCGTCGACAGATACGCAGTATTTT
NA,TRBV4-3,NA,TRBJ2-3,CASSQEGGRNTQYF,TGCGCCAGCAGCCAAGAGGGGGGGCGAAATACGCAGTATTTT
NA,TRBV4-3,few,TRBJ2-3,CASSQDPRGRGDTQYF,TGCGCCAGCAGCCAAGATCCCAGGGGGCGGGGGGATACGCAGTATTTT